One and the same sample provided the 32 T cell receptor beta chains below, sequenced in a study of blood T cell repertoires in COVID-19. Produced via immunoSEQ multiplex PCR; TCRdb's table is partial and in-frame only. The sample lists more than 100,000 clones, roughly 84% occurring once. Sequencing input: peripheral blood. The receptors come from a human donor in a cohort sampled during active or convalescent COVID-19.

V usage is TRBV24-1 and J usage is TRBJ1-1; TRBD1 agrees at 11 bases. The CDR3 contains 13 residues. Per the germline V gene, CDR1 is KGHDR and CDR2 is SFDVKD. The junction had 4 bases not matched to a gene; V was cut back by 7 bases and J by 7 bases. CDR3 sequence reads: CATRDRGLGEAFF. The CDR3 nucleotides read TGTGCCACCAGGGACAGGGGGCTCGGTGAAGCTTTCTTT.

This clone showed up just once. This sequence joins TRBV7-6 and TRBJ1-1, with 9 bases that match TRBD1. The CDR3 extends over 16 amino acids. CDR1 is SGHVS, CDR2 FNYEAQ, per germline. Unmatched junction bases numbered 7, after V lost 0 bases and J lost 5 bases. The CDR3 reads CASSLAAQGAITEAFF. The CDR3 nucleotides read TGTGCCAGCAGCTTAGCAGCACAGGGGGCTATAACTGAAGCTTTCTTT.

The genes are TRBV21-1 and TRBJ2-7; the table's TRBD1 call for D was not verified on the DNA. TRBV21-1 has pseudogene status. This CDR3 region has 15 residues. CDR3 amino acids: CASSKANGQGREQYF. The CDR3, as DNA: TGTGCCAGCAGCAAAGCGAATGGACAGGGGCGCGAGCAGTACTTC.

This chain links TRBV15 with TRBJ1-2; D not certain. This CDR3 comprises 13 residues. The V end lost 8 bases, the J end lost 0 bases, and 10 bases lay between the germline ends. Germline loops: CDR1 LNHNV, CDR2 YYDKDF (reference sequence). The CDR3 DNA sequence: TGTGCCACCCGCGCGGAAACTAACTATGGCTACACCTTC. It encodes CATRAETNYGYTF.

The CDR3 sequence is CASSYRGAHYGYTF. In DNA, the CDR3 is TGCGCCAGCAGCTACAGGGGAGCTCACTATGGCTACACCTTC. The J gene is TRBJ1-2, the V gene TRBV5-1; 7 positions agree with TRBD1. In germline, CDR1 is SGHRS, CDR2 YFSETQ. The V gene end was trimmed by 3 bases and the J gene end by 3 bases; junction bases not matched to a gene: 5. The CDR3 loop spans 14 amino acids.

The rearrangement uses TRBV3-1 (or the pseudogene TRBV3-2) and TRBJ1-1, with D perhaps matching TRBD1 (5 bases). Trimming cost V 8 bases and J 3 bases, with 13 bases left between them. The CDR3 is made up of 13 amino acids. CDR1 is LGHDT, CDR2 YNNKEL, per germline (reference sequence). Here the CDR3 reads CASRRGEDTEAFF. The CDR3 nucleotides read TGTGCCAGCCGGCGGGGCGAGGACACTGAAGCTTTCTTT.

The chain is built from TRBV19 and TRBJ1-5; the D is unclear. The CDR3 contains 16 residues. CDR1 is LNHDA and CDR2 is SQIVND in the germline V gene (reference sequence). V was clipped by 9 bases and J by 5 bases, with 23 bases between them. The CDR3 region has the DNA TGTGCCAGCCCAAGGGTGCGGGTCAGACCCCATCAGCCCCAGCATTTT. This sequence encodes CASPRVRVRPHQPQHF.

This clone came up once. The chain carries TRBV3-1 (or the pseudogene TRBV3-2) and TRBJ1-1; TRBD1 is a possible D gene (5 bases). The CDR3 runs 17 residues. Germline assignment: CDR1 LGHDT and CDR2 YNNKEL (reference sequence). The V and J ends lost 1 base and 0 bases respectively, with 15 bases between them. The DNA of the CDR3 is TGTGCCAGCAGCCAAGGGGGGGTAGGGTCTATGAACACTGAAGCTTTCTTT. Translating it yields CASSQGGVGSMNTEAFF.

This clone was seen only once. The chain couples TRBV5-1 to TRBJ1-6, with 7 positions matching TRBD1. Germline assignment: CDR1 SGHRS and CDR2 YFSETQ. This CDR3 comprises 17 residues. With 0 bases clipped from V and 7 bases from J, the junction kept 10 bases outside the gene matches. In DNA form, the CDR3 reads TGCGCCAGCAGCTTGGTGCTATTAAGGGACAGAAATTCACCCCTCCACTTT. This codes for CASSLVLLRDRNSPLHF.

The chain has TRBV7-3 and TRBJ2-2, with D maybe TRBD1 (6 bases). The V end was cut by 3 bases, the J end by 5 bases, with 13 bases between. From germline, CDR1 is SGHTA and CDR2 FQGTGA. This CDR3 has 15 residues. The CDR3 DNA sequence: TGTGCCAGCAGCTTTACACAGGGAACAACCGGGGAGCTGTTTTTT. This gives the protein CASSFTQGTTGELFF. Together with reference TRBV7-3 and TRBJ2-2, the CDR3 gives the full variable domain: GAGVSQTPSNKVTEKGKYVELRCDPISGHTALYWYRQSLGQGPEFLIYFQGTGAADDSGLPNDRFFAVRPEGSVSTLKIQRTERGDSAVYLCASSFTQGTTGELFFGEGSRLTVL.

J is TRBJ2-2 and V is TRBV7-2, with D perhaps matching TRBD1 (5 bases). The CDR3 extends over 15 amino acids. Germline V CDR1 and CDR2: SGHTA, FQGNSA. V was trimmed by 4 bases and J by 7 bases, leaving 16 bases between them. The CDR3, as DNA: TGTGCCAGCAGCTACCCCCCAGGGTCTATCGGGGAGCTGTTTTTT. This codes for CASSYPPGSIGELFF.

The gene calls are TRBV10-3 and TRBJ2-7; 8 positions agree with TRBD1. CDR3 size: 13 residues. V shed 6 bases, J shed 5 bases, and the junction held 6 bases outside the gene matches. Germline V gene data show CDR1 as ENHRY and CDR2 as SYGVKD. As DNA, the CDR3 is TGTGCCATCAGGCAGGGGGCCCCCCACGAGCAGTACTTC. Residues: CAIRQGAPHEQYF.

This clone was seen once. The gene calls are TRBV12-3 or TRBV12-4 and TRBJ1-2, with TRBD1 matching over 8 bases. This CDR3 comprises 13 residues. Trimming removed 6 bases from V and 4 bases from J; junction bases left unmatched: 4. The CDR3 here is CASSSDRAYGYTF. CDR3 in DNA: TGTGCCAGCAGCTCGGACAGGGCCTATGGCTACACCTTC.

The chain has TRBV6-1 and TRBJ1-2; D not certain. Germline CDR1 reads MNHNS; CDR2 reads SASEGT. V was clipped by 6 bases and J by 2 bases, with 13 bases between them. The CDR3 sequence is 14 residues long. CDR3 nucleotide sequence: TGTGCCAGCAGCTACACTAGAGAGAACTATGGCTACACCTTC. Translation gives CASSYTRENYGYTF.

V usage is TRBV4-1 and J usage is TRBJ2-1; D possibly corresponds to TRBD1 (5 bases). The CDR3 runs to 16 residues. Germline CDR1 MGHRA, CDR2 YSYEKL. Trimming left V 1 base short and J 1 base short, with 11 bases between. CDR3 DNA: TGCGCCAGCAGCCAAGCCTCAGGGTTGTCCTACAATGAGCAGTTCTTC. Protein: CASSQASGLSYNEQFF.

This chain connects TRBV7-9 to TRBJ2-1; 7 nucleotides match TRBD2. CDR3 length equals 15 residues. V was clipped by 5 bases and J by 3 bases; unmatched bases: 7. Germline V gene lookup returns CDR1 SEHNR and CDR2 FQNEAQ (reference sequence). The CDR3 nucleotides read TGTGCCAGCAGCCCTCCTAGCGGAGTCTACAATGAGCAGTTCTTC. As protein: CASSPPSGVYNEQFF. Using reference TRBV7-9 and TRBJ2-1 for the parts outside the CDR3, the full variable domain is DTGVSQNPRHKITKRGQNVTFRCDPISEHNRLYWYRQTLGQGPEFLTYFQNEAQLEKSRLLSDRFSAERPKGSFSTLEIQRTEQGDSAMYLCASSPPSGVYNEQFFGPGTRLTVL.

V is TRBV30 and J is TRBJ1-2; tentative D call: TRBD1 (6 bases). Germline V gene data show CDR1 as GTSNPN and CDR2 as SVGIG (reference sequence). Trimming stripped 1 base from V and 2 bases from J, with 14 bases between. CDR3 length: 15 residues. CDR3 sequence (DNA): TGTGCCTGGAGTGGGGCAGGGGAAAAGAACTATGGCTACACCTTC. Its protein is CAWSGAGEKNYGYTF.

This clone has just a few counts. This sequence joins TRBV7-9 and TRBJ1-2; tentative D call: TRBD1 (5 bases). The CDR3 extends over 15 amino acids. Germline V lookup: CDR1 SEHNR, CDR2 FQNEAQ (reference sequence). Trimming removed 5 bases at V and 0 bases at J, with 13 bases between. The CDR3 DNA follows: TGTGCCAGCAGCGGACGACAGCGATCTAACTATGGCTACACCTTC. Its protein product is CASSGRQRSNYGYTF.

The rearrangement joins TRBV10-3 to TRBJ2-5; TRBD2 matches at 7 bases. The V and J ends lost 3 bases and 5 bases, in that order; junction bases with no gene match: 9. There are 15 residues in the CDR3. The V gene's germline CDR1 is ENHRY and CDR2 SYGVKD. The chain's CDR3 is CAISDPGRVGETQYF. The CDR3 DNA sequence: TGTGCCATCAGTGATCCAGGGAGGGTAGGCGAGACCCAGTACTTC.

The chain carries TRBV15 and TRBJ1-2; no clear D. The V and J ends lost 0 bases and 4 bases respectively, with 12 bases between them. The CDR3 has 15 amino acids. Germline values: CDR1 LNHNV, CDR2 YYDKDF (reference sequence). This chain's CDR3 is CATSRDRGRGYGYTF. CDR3 coding DNA: TGTGCCACCAGCAGAGATCGAGGGAGAGGCTATGGCTACACCTTC.

The genes are TRBV6-5 and TRBJ2-7; D is unresolved. The germline gives CDR1 MNHEY, CDR2 SVGAGI. CDR3 length equals 14 residues. Trimming cost V 6 bases and J 0 bases, with 12 bases left between them. The CDR3 DNA is TGTGCCAGCAGGCCCCTACAGAGCTCCTACGAGCAGTACTTC. Translation: CASRPLQSSYEQYF.

The chain joins TRBV7-7 to TRBJ2-5; 8 bases align to TRBD2. The CDR3 runs to 15 residues. Germline V gene lookup returns CDR1 SSHAT and CDR2 FNYEAQ (reference sequence). Losses at the gene ends were 3 bases for V and 0 bases for J; bases not matched to a gene: 3. CDR3 sequence: CASSLASGYQETQYF. CDR3 coding DNA: TGTGCCAGCAGCTTGGCTAGCGGGTACCAAGAGACCCAGTACTTC.

The chain has TRBV5-6 and TRBJ1-5, with D possibly being TRBD1 (5 bases). There are 18 residues in the CDR3. Germline CDR1 SGHDT, CDR2 YYEEEE. The V end was cut by 4 bases, the J end by 0 bases, with 20 bases between. As DNA, the CDR3 is TGTGCCAGCAGCCCTCGGACGGATGGGACTTATAGCAATCAGCCCCAGCATTTT. It is translated as CASSPRTDGTYSNQPQHF.

This clone has a single count. This chain links TRBV10-3 with TRBJ1-1; 11 bases match TRBD1. V shed 6 bases and J 5 bases; nucleotides not matched to a gene: 8. Looked up from germline, CDR1 is ENHRY and CDR2 is SYGVKD. This CDR3 has 15 amino acids. This CDR3 is CAISAVGTGGTEAFF. CDR3 bases: TGTGCCATCAGCGCCGTGGGGACAGGGGGAACTGAAGCTTTCTTT.

The chain uses TRBV5-6 and TRBJ1-6, with D maybe TRBD1 (6 bases). Trimming pared 0 bases from V and 7 bases from J, leaving 11 bases between. Germline V CDR1 and CDR2: SGHDT, YYEEEE. The CDR3 sequence is 15 residues long. The CDR3 DNA is TGTGCCAGCAGCTTGGTTTACAGGGAAAATTCACCCCTCCACTTT. Translation gives CASSLVYRENSPLHF.

The V call is TRBV5-5, the J call TRBJ1-6, with 9 bases lining up with TRBD1. The CDR3 runs 15 residues. Germline CDR1 reads SGHKS; CDR2 reads YYEKEE (reference sequence). Unmatched junction bases numbered 2, after V lost 0 bases and J lost 7 bases. CDR3 nucleotides: TGTGCCAGCAGCTTGGTTGGGACAGGGAATTCACCCCTCCACTTT. It specifies CASSLVGTGNSPLHF.

This chain joins TRBV11-2 and TRBJ2-5, with TRBD2 identical over 9 bases. Per germline, CDR1 SGHAT and CDR2 FQNNGV. This CDR3 spans 15 amino acids. V dropped 1 base and J dropped 5; count of bases not matched to a gene: 5. The CDR3 protein is CASSLVAGGWETQYF. The CDR3 DNA is TGTGCCAGCAGCTTAGTTGCGGGGGGGTGGGAGACCCAGTACTTC. Full variable domain (rest looked up from reference TRBV11-2 and TRBJ2-5): EAGVAQSPRYKIIEKRQSVAFWCNPISGHATLYWYQQILGQGPKLLIQFQNNGVVDDSQLPKDRFSAERLKGVDSTLKIQPAKLEDSAVYLCASSLVAGGWETQYFGPGTRLLVL.

V and J are TRBV6-2 or TRBV6-3 and TRBJ1-2; D is perhaps TRBD1 (5 bases). The CDR3 sequence is 17 residues long. Germline CDR1 is MNHEY and CDR2 is SVGEGT. V was cut by 7 bases and J by 7 bases, with 28 bases left in between. The CDR3 sequence: CASTPRRTQGSSGGYTF. DNA of the CDR3: TGTGCCAGCACCCCTCGGAGAACGCAGGGCTCGTCAGGTGGCTACACCTTC.

The chain employs TRBV27 and TRBJ2-2; TRBD2 might be the D (5 bases). The CDR3 sequence is 15 residues long. V was pared by 8 bases and J by 7 bases, with 20 bases between. CDR1 MNHEY and CDR2 SMNVEV come from the germline V gene (reference sequence). CDR3 in DNA: TGTGCCAGCGGGAGAGGCCGGGTCGGAAGCGGGGAGCTGTTTTTT. It translates to CASGRGRVGSGELFF.

The chain carries TRBV7-3 and TRBJ2-2; D gene unclear. CDR3 length equals 16 residues. Germline V CDR1 and CDR2: SGHTA, FQGTGA. The germline V and J ends were trimmed by 1 base and 6 bases, with 15 bases remaining between them. CDR3 loop: CASSLNSVEASGELFF. The CDR3 nucleotides read TGTGCCAGCAGCTTAAACTCGGTTGAGGCTTCCGGGGAGCTGTTTTTT.

The table lists this clone with a few counts. This chain joins TRBV3-1 (or the pseudogene TRBV3-2) and TRBJ2-5, with 9 nucleotides matching TRBD2. The J segment lost 7 bases and the V segment lost 4 bases, leaving 7 bases of the junction unmatched. The CDR3 sequence is 14 residues long. From germline, CDR1 is LGHDT and CDR2 YNNKEL (reference sequence). The CDR3 region is CASSPSGGGGTQYF. The CDR3 DNA follows: TGTGCCAGCAGCCCCTCTGGCGGGGGGGGGACCCAGTACTTC.

This chain connects TRBV14 to TRBJ2-1; no clear D. Per the germline V gene, CDR1 is SGHDN and CDR2 is FVKESK. The germline V and J ends were trimmed by 4 bases and 5 bases, with 9 bases remaining between them. The CDR3 length is 13 residues. CDR3 coding DNA: TGTGCCAGCAGCCGGGCGAGACACAATGAGCAGTTCTTC. Encoded protein: CASSRARHNEQFF.